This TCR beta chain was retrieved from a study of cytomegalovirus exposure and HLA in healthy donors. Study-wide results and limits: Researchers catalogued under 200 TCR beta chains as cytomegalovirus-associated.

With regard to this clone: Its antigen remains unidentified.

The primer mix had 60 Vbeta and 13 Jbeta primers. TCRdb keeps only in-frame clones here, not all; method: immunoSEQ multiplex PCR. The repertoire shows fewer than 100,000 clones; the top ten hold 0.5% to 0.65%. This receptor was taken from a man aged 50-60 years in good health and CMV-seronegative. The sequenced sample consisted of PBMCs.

In DNA form, the CDR3 reads TGCGCCAGTTCCAGGGGTCGGAGCTCCTACGAGCAGTACTTC. Its protein is CASSRGRSSYEQYF. This sequence joins TRBV5-1 and TRBJ2-7; D is perhaps TRBD1 (6 bases). Germline V gene lookup returns CDR1 SGHRS and CDR2 YFSETQ. The CDR3 covers 14 residues. V was shortened by 8 bases and J by 0 bases, with 15 bases between the two germline ends.